A single sample is the source of the 26 T cell receptor beta chains below, sequenced in a study of T cell repertoires in aging, cancer and after chemotherapy. Rearranged V-D-J TRB sequences were amplified with a mixed TRB-A/B primer pool. One entry per CDR3 protein, called by TCRdb with MiXCR from the multiplex PCR reads. The repertoire includes more than 7,500 distinct CDR3 sequences, 45% to 65% of them detected once, and 20% to 25% sits in the top ten. Amplification of TCR beta used genomic DNA extracted from peripheral blood. Specimen: blood. These receptors were obtained from a human donor in good health.

This CDR3 reads CASSPEGGTAYYEQYF. For the CDR3, the DNA is TGTGCCAGCAGCCCCGAAGGGGGGACAGCTTACTACGAGCAGTACTTC. V gene TRBV5-4 combines with J gene TRBJ2-7; D possibly corresponds to TRBD1 (7 bases). Trimming stripped 4 bases from V and 3 bases from J, with 20 bases between. CDR1 is SGHNT and CDR2 is YYREEE in the germline V gene (reference sequence). CDR3 size: 16 residues.

The chain uses TRBV5-6 and TRBJ2-1; 8 positions agree with TRBD2. V trimming: 4 bases; J trimming: 6 bases; junction bases outside the gene matches: 3. Per germline, CDR1 SGHDT and CDR2 YYEEEE. The CDR3 covers 13 residues. The CDR3 DNA reads as TGTGCCAGCAGCCGCCGGGGGGGCAATGAGCAGTTCTTC. Protein sequence: CASSRRGGNEQFF.

V usage is TRBV12-3 or TRBV12-4 and J usage is TRBJ2-1, with 8 bases aligning to TRBD2. V lost 6 bases and J lost 7; bases outside the gene matches: 8. This CDR3 has 14 residues. The CDR3, as DNA: TGTGCCAGCAGCCAGGAGGGGACTAGGAATGAGCAGTTCTTC. It translates to CASSQEGTRNEQFF.

This clonotype appeared a single time. The genes are TRBV6-6 and TRBJ1-6, with 8 bases lining up with TRBD1. Unmatched junction bases numbered 11, after V lost 5 bases and J lost 2 bases. The V gene's germline CDR1 is MNHNY and CDR2 SVGAGI (reference sequence). The CDR3 is 18 amino acids. The CDR3 spells CASSHLKDRVAYNSPLHF. In DNA form, the CDR3 reads TGTGCCAGCAGTCATCTTAAGGACAGGGTAGCCTATAATTCACCCCTCCACTTT.

This clonotype was detected only a few times. The chain combines TRBV19 with TRBJ2-3; D remains ambiguous. The CDR3 loop spans 14 amino acids. Germline values: CDR1 LNHDA, CDR2 SQIVND (reference sequence). V was pared by 4 bases and J by 5 bases, with 13 bases between. Here the CDR3 DNA reads TGTGCCAGTAGTACTCGGGTTCAAGGAGATACGCAGTATTTT. This translates into CASSTRVQGDTQYF.

The chain carries TRBV18 and TRBJ1-5; 11 nucleotides match TRBD1. Germline CDR1 is KGHSH and CDR2 is LQKENI. J gave up 6 bases and V 0 bases, and 1 base lay outside the gene matches. The CDR3 covers 15 residues. As DNA, the CDR3 is TGTGCCAGCTCACCACCCGGGACAGGGGGTCAGCCCCAGCATTTT. Protein: CASSPPGTGGQPQHF. The full variable domain, in which reference TRBV18 and TRBJ1-5 provide the parts outside the CDR3, is NAGVMQNPRHLVRRRGQEARLRCSPMKGHSHVYWYRQLPEEGLKFMVYLQKENIIDESGMPKERFSAEFPKEGPSILRIQQVVRGDSAAYFCASSPPGTGGQPQHFGDGTRLSIL.

This chain connects TRBV27 to TRBJ2-1, with a weak D call TRBD1 (6 bases). The V end was cut by 2 bases, the J end by 0 bases, with 8 bases between. This CDR3 comprises 15 residues. CDR1 and CDR2 (germline): MNHEY, SMNVEV (reference sequence). The CDR3 here is CASSLRGSSYNEQFF. The CDR3 nucleotides read TGTGCCAGCAGTTTAAGGGGGAGCTCCTACAATGAGCAGTTCTTC.

The chain carries TRBV6-6 and TRBJ2-2, with 7 bases that match TRBD1. The CDR3 is made up of 15 amino acids. Germline values: CDR1 MNHNY, CDR2 SVGAGI (reference sequence). The J segment lost 4 bases and the V segment lost 5 bases, leaving 7 bases of the junction unmatched. CDR3 loop: CASSRRQGSTGELFF. CDR3 in DNA: TGTGCCAGCAGTCGCCGACAGGGTAGCACCGGGGAGCTGTTTTTT.

The genes are TRBV30 and TRBJ2-7; 13 bases are a match to TRBD2. Trimming cost V 3 bases and J 6 bases; bases outside gene matches: 5. Germline V gene lookup returns CDR1 GTSNPN and CDR2 SVGIG (reference sequence). The CDR3 covers 14 residues. The CDR3 DNA follows: TGTGCCTGGAGCACTAGCGGGGGGGCGCGCGAGCAGTACTTC. It translates to CAWSTSGGAREQYF.

V gene TRBV7-6 combines with J gene TRBJ2-1; the D gene is possibly TRBD2 (6 bases). V shed 4 bases and J shed 7 bases, with 20 bases lying between them. The germline CDR1 and CDR2 sequences are SGHVS and FNYEAQ. The length of the CDR3 is 16 residues. CDR3 sequence (DNA): TGTGCCAGCAGCTCCGGCATGGGGGGAGGTACGAATGAGCAGTTCTTC. It yields the protein CASSSGMGGGTNEQFF.

The chain uses TRBV29-1 and TRBJ1-1; no firm D call. The CDR3 sequence is 12 residues long. Trimming removed 4 bases from V and 2 bases from J, with 8 bases in between. The V gene's germline CDR1 is SQVTM and CDR2 ANQGSEA. CDR3 sequence reads: CSVVRVNTEAFF. CDR3 nucleotides: TGCAGCGTTGTTAGAGTTAACACTGAAGCTTTCTTT.

J is TRBJ1-2 and V is TRBV19; D gene ambiguous. The germline V and J ends were trimmed by 8 bases and 4 bases, with 17 bases remaining between them. This CDR3 spans 14 amino acids. The germline CDR1 and CDR2 sequences are LNHDA and SQIVND (reference sequence). In DNA form, the CDR3 reads TGTGCCAGTTCCTCTGGTCCGCGGGCCTATGGCTACACCTTC. It codes for CASSSGPRAYGYTF.

This clonotype was seen just once. The rearrangement links TRBV27 to TRBJ2-1; the match to TRBD2 covers 8 bases. The germline CDR1 and CDR2 sequences are MNHEY and SMNVEV (reference sequence). Trimming cost V 3 bases and J 1 base; bases outside gene matches: 8. CDR3 length equals 17 residues. CDR3 in DNA: TGTGCCAGCAGTTTGAGACAGCGGGAGTTGTCCTACAATGAGCAGTTCTTC. Translation gives CASSLRQRELSYNEQFF.

The rearrangement uses TRBV29-1 and TRBJ2-3; D possibly corresponds to TRBD1 (6 bases). Per germline, CDR1 SQVTM and CDR2 ANQGSEA. The V end was cut by 7 bases, the J end by 6 bases, with 14 bases between. The CDR3 is made up of 12 amino acids. The CDR3 coding sequence is TGCAGCGGGACAGTGGCCCGGGATACGCAGTATTTT. Its translation: CSGTVARDTQYF.

V is TRBV12-3 or TRBV12-4 and J is TRBJ1-2, with 7 bases lining up with TRBD1. The CDR3 has 14 amino acids. The ends lost 4 bases at V and 4 bases at J; junction bases unmatched: 6. CDR3: CASSSDRSGYGYTF. For the CDR3, the DNA is TGTGCCAGCAGTTCGGACAGGTCTGGCTATGGCTACACCTTC.

This clonotype was seen more than once but under ten times. This chain joins TRBV5-4 and TRBJ2-2; D is possibly TRBD1 (6 bases). This CDR3 is 15 amino acids long. The V end was cut by 4 bases, the J end by 2 bases, with 12 bases between. Germline CDR1 reads SGHNT; CDR2 reads YYREEE (reference sequence). Here the CDR3 reads CASSHRTDNTGELFF. The CDR3 nucleotides read TGTGCCAGCAGCCACCGGACAGACAACACCGGGGAGCTGTTTTTT.

V is TRBV6-1 and J is TRBJ1-2; D ambiguous. CDR1 is MNHNS, CDR2 SASEGT, per germline. V was trimmed by 6 bases and J by 5 bases, leaving 10 bases between them. CDR3 length: 12 amino acids. The CDR3 bases are TGTGCCAGCAGCCCCGTAGGGTATGGCTACACCTTC. As protein: CASSPVGYGYTF.

This clonotype appeared a few times. CDR3 amino acids: CSVGALDRGKTQYF. CDR3 coding DNA: TGCAGCGTTGGAGCTCTTGACAGGGGGAAGACCCAGTACTTC. The chain uses TRBV29-1 and TRBJ2-5; 9 bases match TRBD1. The CDR3 has 14 amino acids. V dropped 4 bases and J dropped 6; count of bases not matched to a gene: 9. Germline V gene sequence: CDR1 SQVTM, CDR2 ANQGSEA.

The chain carries TRBV27 and TRBJ2-7; 9 bases map to TRBD1. CDR1 is MNHEY and CDR2 is SMNVEV in the germline V gene (reference sequence). The CDR3 totals 16 residues. With V trimmed by 0 bases and J by 2 bases, 5 bases remained unmatched. CDR3 sequence (DNA): TGTGCCAGCAGTTTATCGGGGGGGACAGGGCCCTACGAGCAGTACTTC. Residues: CASSLSGGTGPYEQYF.

This chain links TRBV4-3 with TRBJ1-2, with D uncertain. The CDR3 loop spans 16 amino acids. CDR1 and CDR2 (germline): LGHNA, YSLEER. Trimming left V 0 bases short and J 2 bases short, with 13 bases between. CDR3 nucleotide sequence: TGCGCCAGCAGCCAAGATGGAGGAGGGATAAACTATGGCTACACCTTC. As protein: CASSQDGGGINYGYTF.

This clonotype came up a few times. The chain links TRBV27 to TRBJ2-1; TRBD1 aligns across 7 bases. The CDR3 has 13 amino acids. J was trimmed by 6 bases and V by 5 bases; bases with no gene match: 4. Germline loops: CDR1 MNHEY, CDR2 SMNVEV (reference sequence). The CDR3 nucleotides are TGTGCCAGCAGTCTCGGGACAGCCAATGAGCAGTTCTTC. It is translated as CASSLGTANEQFF.

The V gene is TRBV9, the J gene TRBJ2-1; 7 bases are shared with TRBD1. Germline V gene lookup returns CDR1 SGDLS and CDR2 YYNGEE. Trimming removed 1 base from V and 1 base from J; junction bases left unmatched: 11. The CDR3 covers 18 residues. CDR3 protein: CASSVSPTGHVSYNEQFF. DNA for the CDR3: TGTGCCAGCAGCGTATCCCCGACAGGGCATGTTTCCTACAATGAGCAGTTCTTC.

The chain recombines TRBV11-1 with TRBJ2-3; 12 bases align to TRBD2. J gave up 1 base and V 4 bases, and 3 bases lay outside the gene matches. CDR1 is SGHAT, CDR2 FQDESV, per germline (reference sequence). The CDR3 is made up of 16 amino acids. CDR3 residues: CASSSRLAGGTDTQYF. Here the CDR3 DNA reads TGTGCCAGCAGCTCTAGACTAGCGGGAGGCACAGATACGCAGTATTTT. The full variable domain, in which reference TRBV11-1 and TRBJ2-3 provide the parts outside the CDR3, is EAEVAQSPRYKITEKSQAVAFWCDPISGHATLYWYRQILGQGPELLVQFQDESVVDDSQLPKDRFSAERLKGVDSTLKIQPAELGDSAMYLCASSSRLAGGTDTQYFGPGTRLTVL.

J is TRBJ1-5 and V is TRBV20-1; 7 bases fit TRBD1. V gave up 4 bases and J gave up 3 bases; unmatched junction bases: 6. There are 14 residues in the CDR3. Per germline, CDR1 DFQATT and CDR2 SNEGSKA (reference sequence). As DNA, the CDR3 is TGCAGTGCTAAGGGACAGTTATTCAATCAGCCCCAGCATTTT. It specifies CSAKGQLFNQPQHF.

The chain has TRBV6-1 and TRBJ1-4; TRBD1 matches at 10 bases. V shed 7 bases, J shed 6 bases, and the junction held 8 bases outside the gene matches. In germline, CDR1 is MNHNS, CDR2 SASEGT. This CDR3 has 15 amino acids. The CDR3 nucleotides are TGTGCCAGCAAGCATGGCGGACAGGGGGATGAAAAACTGTTTTTT. Translated: CASKHGGQGDEKLFF.

The chain recombines TRBV6-2 or TRBV6-3 with TRBJ2-1; D is unclear. This CDR3 has 14 amino acids. Germline CDR1 MNHEY, CDR2 SVGEGT. V was pared by 0 bases and J by 8 bases, with 11 bases between. CDR3 nucleotide sequence: TGTGCCAGCAGTTACTCGTCTAGTAGTGATGAGCAGTTCTTC. Amino acids: CASSYSSSSDEQFF.